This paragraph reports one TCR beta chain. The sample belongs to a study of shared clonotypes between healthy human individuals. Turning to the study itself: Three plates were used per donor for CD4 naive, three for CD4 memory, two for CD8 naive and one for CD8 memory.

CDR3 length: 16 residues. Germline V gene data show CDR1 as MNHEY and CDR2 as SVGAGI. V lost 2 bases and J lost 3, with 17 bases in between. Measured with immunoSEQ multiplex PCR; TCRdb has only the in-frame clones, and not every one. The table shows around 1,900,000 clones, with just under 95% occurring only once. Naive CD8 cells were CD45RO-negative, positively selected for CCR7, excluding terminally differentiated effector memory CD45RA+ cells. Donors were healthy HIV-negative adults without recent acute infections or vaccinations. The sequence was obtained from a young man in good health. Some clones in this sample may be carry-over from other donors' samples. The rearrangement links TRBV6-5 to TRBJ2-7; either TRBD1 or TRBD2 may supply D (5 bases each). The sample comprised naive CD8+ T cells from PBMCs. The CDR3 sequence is CASSYNGGEGLYEQYF. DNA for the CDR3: TGTGCCAGCAGTTACAATGGGGGTGAAGGGCTCTACGAGCAGTACTTC.